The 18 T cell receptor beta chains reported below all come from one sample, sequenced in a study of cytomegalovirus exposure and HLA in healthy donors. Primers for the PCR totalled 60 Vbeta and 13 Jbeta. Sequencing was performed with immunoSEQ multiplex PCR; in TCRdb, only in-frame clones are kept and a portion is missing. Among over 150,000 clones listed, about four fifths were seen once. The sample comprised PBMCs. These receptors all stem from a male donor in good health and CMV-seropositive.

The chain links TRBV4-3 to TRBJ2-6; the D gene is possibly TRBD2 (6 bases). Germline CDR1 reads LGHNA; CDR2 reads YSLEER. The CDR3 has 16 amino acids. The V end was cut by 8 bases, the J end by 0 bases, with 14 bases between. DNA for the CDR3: TGCGCCAGCGGGGAGGAGGGTAGCTCTGGGGCCAACGTCCTGACTTTC. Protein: CASGEEGSSGANVLTF.

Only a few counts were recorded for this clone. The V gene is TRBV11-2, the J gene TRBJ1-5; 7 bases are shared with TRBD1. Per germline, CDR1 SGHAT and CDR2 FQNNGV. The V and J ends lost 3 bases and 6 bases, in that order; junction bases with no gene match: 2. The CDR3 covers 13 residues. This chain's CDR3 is CASSLQGGQPQHF. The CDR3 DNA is TGTGCCAGCAGCTTGCAGGGGGGTCAGCCCCAGCATTTT.

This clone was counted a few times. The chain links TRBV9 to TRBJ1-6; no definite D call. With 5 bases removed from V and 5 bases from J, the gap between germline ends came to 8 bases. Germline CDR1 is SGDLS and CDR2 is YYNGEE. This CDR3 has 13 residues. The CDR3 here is CASSATDNSPLHF. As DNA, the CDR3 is TGTGCCAGCAGTGCTACAGATAATTCACCCCTCCACTTT.

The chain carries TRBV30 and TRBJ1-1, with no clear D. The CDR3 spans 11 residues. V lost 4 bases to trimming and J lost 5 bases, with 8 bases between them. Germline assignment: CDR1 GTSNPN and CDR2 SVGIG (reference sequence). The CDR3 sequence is CAWMRVTEAFF. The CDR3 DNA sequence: TGTGCCTGGATGCGAGTGACTGAAGCTTTCTTT.

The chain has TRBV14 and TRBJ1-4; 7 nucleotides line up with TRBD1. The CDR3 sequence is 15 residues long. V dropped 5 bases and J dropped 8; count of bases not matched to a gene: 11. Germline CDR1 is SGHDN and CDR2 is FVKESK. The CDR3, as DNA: TGTGCCAGCAGCGGCCAGACAGGGATTGGCGAAAAACTGTTTTTT. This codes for CASSGQTGIGEKLFF.

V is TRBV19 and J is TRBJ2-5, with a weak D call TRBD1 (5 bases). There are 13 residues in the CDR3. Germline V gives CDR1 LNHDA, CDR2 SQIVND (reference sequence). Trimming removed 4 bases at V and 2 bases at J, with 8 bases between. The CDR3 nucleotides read TGTGCCAGTAGTACGCAGGGACAAGAGACCCAGTACTTC. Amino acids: CASSTQGQETQYF.

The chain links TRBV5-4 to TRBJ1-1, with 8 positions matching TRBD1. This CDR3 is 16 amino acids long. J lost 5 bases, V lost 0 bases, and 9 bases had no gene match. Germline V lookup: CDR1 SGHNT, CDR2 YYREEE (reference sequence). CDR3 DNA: TGTGCCAGCAGCTTGGATATGACAGGGGTCGGGACTGAAGCTTTCTTT. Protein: CASSLDMTGVGTEAFF.

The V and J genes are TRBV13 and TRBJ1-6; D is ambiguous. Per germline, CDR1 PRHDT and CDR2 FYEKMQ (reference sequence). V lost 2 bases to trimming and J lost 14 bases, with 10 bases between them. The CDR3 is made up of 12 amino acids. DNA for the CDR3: TGTGCCAGCAGCTTACGGGGTCTGGCCCTCCACTTT. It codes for CASSLRGLALHF.

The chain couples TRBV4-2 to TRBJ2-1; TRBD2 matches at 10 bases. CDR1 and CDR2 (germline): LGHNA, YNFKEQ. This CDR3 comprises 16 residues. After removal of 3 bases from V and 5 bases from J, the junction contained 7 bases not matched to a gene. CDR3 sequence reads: CASSHGAGGRHNEQFF. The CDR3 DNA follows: TGTGCCAGCAGCCATGGAGCGGGGGGGCGCCACAATGAGCAGTTCTTC.

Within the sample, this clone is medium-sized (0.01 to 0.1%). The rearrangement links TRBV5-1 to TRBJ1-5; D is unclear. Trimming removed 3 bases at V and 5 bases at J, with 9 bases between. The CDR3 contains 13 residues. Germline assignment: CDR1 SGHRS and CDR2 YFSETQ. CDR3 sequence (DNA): TGCGCCAGCAGCTCATCGGGTGATCAGCCCCAGCATTTT. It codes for CASSSSGDQPQHF. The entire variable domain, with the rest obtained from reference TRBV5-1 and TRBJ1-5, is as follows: KAGVTQTPRYLIKTRGQQVTLSCSPISGHRSVSWYQQTPGQGLQFLFEYFSETQRNKGNFPGRFSGRQFSNSRSEMNVSTLELGDSALYLCASSSSGDQPQHFGDGTRLSIL.

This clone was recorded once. Here the CDR3 reads CASSQERGNIETQYF. The CDR3 DNA is TGTGCCAGCAGCCAAGAAAGGGGGAATATAGAGACCCAGTACTTC. The gene calls are TRBV14 and TRBJ2-5; weak D call: TRBD1 (6 bases). The CDR3 loop spans 15 amino acids. The germline V gene has CDR1 SGHDN and CDR2 FVKESK. Trimming removed 0 bases at V and 4 bases at J, with 12 bases between.

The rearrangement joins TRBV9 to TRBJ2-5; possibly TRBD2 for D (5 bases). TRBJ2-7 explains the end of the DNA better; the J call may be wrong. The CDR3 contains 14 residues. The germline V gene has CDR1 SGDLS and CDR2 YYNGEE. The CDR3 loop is CASSVAEASYEQYF. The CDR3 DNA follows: TGTGCCAGCAGCGTAGCGGAGGCTTCCTACGAGCAGTACTTC.

The CDR3 is CASSLVPPASGAEQYF. CDR3 nucleotide sequence: TGTGCCAGCAGCTTAGTTCCTCCGGCTAGCGGGGCCGAGCAGTACTTC. V is TRBV11-2 and J is TRBJ2-7; TRBD2 matches 9 bases. The length of the CDR3 is 16 residues. Per germline, CDR1 SGHAT and CDR2 FQNNGV. J gave up 6 bases and V 1 base, and 10 bases lay outside the gene matches.

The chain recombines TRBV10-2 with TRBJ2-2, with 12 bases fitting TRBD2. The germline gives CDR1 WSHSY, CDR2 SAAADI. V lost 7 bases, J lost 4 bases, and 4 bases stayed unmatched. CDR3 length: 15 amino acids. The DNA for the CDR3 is TGCGCCAGCACACTAGCGGGAGGAGGCACCGGGGAGCTGTTTTTT. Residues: CASTLAGGGTGELFF.

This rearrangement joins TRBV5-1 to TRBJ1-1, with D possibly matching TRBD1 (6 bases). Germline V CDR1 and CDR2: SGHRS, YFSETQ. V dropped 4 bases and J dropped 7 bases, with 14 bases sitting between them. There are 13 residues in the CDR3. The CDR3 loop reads CASSLGQISEAFF. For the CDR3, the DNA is TGCGCCAGCAGCCTCGGACAGATTAGTGAAGCTTTCTTT.

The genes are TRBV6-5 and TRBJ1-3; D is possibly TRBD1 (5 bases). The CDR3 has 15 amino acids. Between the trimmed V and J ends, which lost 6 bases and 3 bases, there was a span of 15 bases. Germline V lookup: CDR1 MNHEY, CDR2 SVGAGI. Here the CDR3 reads CASSAGRGFGNTIYF. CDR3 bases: TGTGCCAGCAGCGCGGGGAGGGGCTTTGGAAACACCATATATTTT.

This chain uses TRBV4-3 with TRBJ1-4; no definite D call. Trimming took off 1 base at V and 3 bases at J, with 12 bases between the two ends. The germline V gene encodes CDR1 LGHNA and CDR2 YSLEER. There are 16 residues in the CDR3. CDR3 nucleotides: TGCGCCAGCAGCCAAGCCGCGGAGGGAGCTAATGAAAAACTGTTTTTT. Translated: CASSQAAEGANEKLFF.

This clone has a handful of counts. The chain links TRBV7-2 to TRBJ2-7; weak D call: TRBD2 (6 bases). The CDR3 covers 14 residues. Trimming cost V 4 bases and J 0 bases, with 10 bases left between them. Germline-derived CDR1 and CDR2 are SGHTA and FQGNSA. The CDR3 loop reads CASSSDYFSYEQYF. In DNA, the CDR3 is TGTGCCAGCAGCTCGGACTATTTCTCCTACGAGCAGTACTTC.